This T cell receptor (beta chain) derives from a study of cytotoxic CD8 clonotypes in ibrutinib-treated CLL. At the level of the study: On average, each sample had roughly 250,000 productive templates and approximately 85,000 productive rearrangements.

The germline CDR1 and CDR2 sequences are ENHRY and SYGVKD. The CDR3 spans 17 residues. V lost 11 bases, J lost 2 bases, and 14 bases stayed unmatched. Libraries were prepared by immunoSEQ multiplex PCR; TCRdb keeps only in-frame clonotypes and omits some of them. The sample records around 42,000 clones, 60% to 80% being singletons. The sample consisted of PBMCs, taken after 24 months of ibrutinib treatment. The TCR originated in a human donor with chronic lymphocytic leukemia. V gene TRBV10-3 combines with J gene TRBJ2-3, with 12 bases that match TRBD2. This CDR3 is CAGSFRLAGGPTDTQYF. The CDR3, as DNA: TGTGCCGGCTCCTTCAGGCTAGCGGGAGGGCCCACAGATACGCAGTATTTT.